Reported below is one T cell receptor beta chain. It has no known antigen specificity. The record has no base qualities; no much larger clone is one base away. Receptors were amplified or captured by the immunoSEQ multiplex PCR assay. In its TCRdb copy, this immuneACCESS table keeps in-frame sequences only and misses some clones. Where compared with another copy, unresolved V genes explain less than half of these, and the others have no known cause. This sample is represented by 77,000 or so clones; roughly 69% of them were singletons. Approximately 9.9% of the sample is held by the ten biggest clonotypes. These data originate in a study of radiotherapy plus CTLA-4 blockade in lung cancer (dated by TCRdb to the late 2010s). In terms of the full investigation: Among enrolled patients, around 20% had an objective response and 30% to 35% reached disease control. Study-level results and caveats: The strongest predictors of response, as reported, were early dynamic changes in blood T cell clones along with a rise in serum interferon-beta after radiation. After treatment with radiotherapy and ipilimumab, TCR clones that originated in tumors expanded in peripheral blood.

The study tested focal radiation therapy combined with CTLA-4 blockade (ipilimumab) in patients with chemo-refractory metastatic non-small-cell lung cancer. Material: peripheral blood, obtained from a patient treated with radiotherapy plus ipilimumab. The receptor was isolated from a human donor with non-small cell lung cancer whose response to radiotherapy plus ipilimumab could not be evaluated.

The DNA sequence reads TGTGCCAGCAGCTCCGGGACAGGGGGCGCCGGAAGAGAGACCCAGTACTTC. Its protein product is CASSSGTGGAGRETQYF. This chain joins TRBV7-2 to TRBJ2-5, with 12 middle bases fitting TRBD1. Trimming takes 4 bases off V and 4 bases off J; junction bases not matched to a gene: 10. From cysteine to phenylalanine, the CDR3 is 17 amino acids long. Kept here is only the CDR3 DNA, which spans 51 bases and is read in frame from base 1. From a lookup of the germline V gene, CDR1 and CDR2 are SGHTA and FQGNSA.